The clone carrying this TCR beta chain was seen a handful of times. Its target is unknown. There was relapse after autologous stem cell transplantation in every patient, and there was variation in brentuximab vedotin exposure. When best responses were assessed, they were complete response, partial response or progressive disease. The data stem from a study of PD-1 blockade in classical Hodgkin lymphoma. Study-level points and caveats: Patients who initiated nivolumab within 1 year of ASCT were excluded. Reported baseline diversity: healthy donors highest, relapsed/refractory patients lowest. While CD8+ TCR diversity did not rise significantly by C4D1, CD4+ TCR diversity did.

Libraries were prepared by immunoSEQ multiplex PCR; TCRdb keeps only in-frame clonotypes and omits some of them. Among under 20,000 clones listed, roughly 87% were seen once. The TCR was taken from a human donor with classical Hodgkin lymphoma. Material: peripheral blood mononuclear cells (PBMCs), obtained before the second cycle of nivolumab.

The CDR3 protein is CASSIRDRGQSPLHF. The DNA of the CDR3 is TGCGCCAGCAGCATCCGGGACAGGGGGCAGTCACCCCTCCACTTT. This chain joins TRBV5-1 and TRBJ1-6, with TRBD1 matching 12 bases. This CDR3 spans 15 amino acids. Germline CDR1 is SGHRS and CDR2 is YFSETQ. J gave up 10 bases and V 4 bases, and 6 bases lay outside the gene matches.